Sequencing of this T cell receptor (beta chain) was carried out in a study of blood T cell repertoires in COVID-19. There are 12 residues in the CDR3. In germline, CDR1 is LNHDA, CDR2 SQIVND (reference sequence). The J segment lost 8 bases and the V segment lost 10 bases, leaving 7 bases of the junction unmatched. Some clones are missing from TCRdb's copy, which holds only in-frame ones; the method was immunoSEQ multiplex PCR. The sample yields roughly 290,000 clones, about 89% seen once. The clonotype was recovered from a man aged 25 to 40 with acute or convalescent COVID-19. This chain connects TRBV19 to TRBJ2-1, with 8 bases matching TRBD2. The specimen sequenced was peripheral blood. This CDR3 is CAIRLASDEQFF. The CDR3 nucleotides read TGTGCCATAAGACTAGCGTCCGATGAGCAGTTCTTC.